Listed below are T cell receptor beta chains from one sample, sequenced in a study of regulatory T cells in long-lasting Graves disease. One entry per CDR3 protein results from TCRdb running MiXCR on the multiplex PCR reads. Here the sample spans approximately 690,000 distinct CDR3 sequences, 30% being singletons. Sample: peripheral blood mononuclear cells (PBMCs), taken when the disease was refractory, from a patient treated with antithyroid drugs. The receptors shown here come from a female donor with Graves disease. The CDR3 runs from the conserved cysteine through the conserved F or W. D genes are given only for firm matches. Some rows have no size entry. The others give once, few or many, or a class for an expanded clone.

V gene,J gene,clone size,D gene,CDR3 DNA,CDR3 protein
TRBV28,TRBJ2-2,-,TRBD2,TGTGCCAGCAGTTTATGGATTAGCGGGAGGGCCGGGGAGCTGTTTTTT,CASSLWISGRAGELFF
TRBV20-1,TRBJ2-5,-,TRBD2,TGCAGTGCTATAGTAACCTCCGGGACTAGAGGAGAGACCCAGTACTTC,CSAIVTSGTRGETQYF
TRBV7-7,TRBJ2-7,few,-,TGTGCCAGCGGCCAGAGGCCTAGCGACGAGCAGTACTTC,CASGQRPSDEQYF
TRBV12-3/TRBV12-4,TRBJ1-1,many,-,TGTGCCAGCAGTTTTATGGGGGAAGCTTTCTTT,CASSFMGEAFF
TRBV29-1,TRBJ2-7,few,TRBD1,TGCAGCGTTACCGGGACAGCTGGTTACGAGCAGTACTTC,CSVTGTAGYEQYF
TRBV2,TRBJ1-2,many,-,TGTGCCAGCAGTGACAGGGATTATAACTATGGCTACACCTTC,CASSDRDYNYGYTF
TRBV11-2,TRBJ1-2,many,-,TGTGCCAGCACTGGCCCGGGAGACGGCTATGGCTACACCTTC,CASTGPGDGYGYTF
TRBV27,TRBJ1-2,many,TRBD1,TGTGCCAGCAGTTTAGACAGGGCGTCAACTATGCAAGCCTTC,CASSLDRASTMQAF
TRBV12-3/TRBV12-4,TRBJ2-2,-,TRBD1,TGTGCCAGCAGCGGACAGGGGGGATACGCGAACACCGGGGAGCTGTTTTTT,CASSGQGGYANTGELFF
TRBV29-1,TRBJ2-5,-,-,TGCAGCGTTGTTAGTAGAGTTAGGGTAGAGACCCAGTACTTC,CSVVSRVRVETQYF
TRBV6-1,TRBJ2-7,-,-,TGTGCCAGCAGTGGCAGGGGGGGAGACGAGCAGTACTTC,CASSGRGGDEQYF
TRBV20-1,TRBJ1-1,-,-,TGCAGTGCTGTCTCTCGGACGGTGAACACTGAAGCTTTCTTT,CSAVSRTVNTEAFF
TRBV5-1,TRBJ1-1,few,TRBD1,TGCGCCAGCAGCTTGGCGGGGACAGGACCGAACACTGAAGCTTTCTTT,CASSLAGTGPNTEAFF
TRBV30,TRBJ2-4,few,-,TGTGCCTGGGTCCCCCAGAGCAAAAACATTCAGTACTTC,CAWVPQSKNIQYF
TRBV6-2/TRBV6-3,TRBJ1-2,-,-,TGTGCCAGCAGTTATGCAGAAGCTAACTATGGCTACACCTTC,CASSYAEANYGYTF
TRBV3-1,TRBJ1-2,-,TRBD1,TGTGCCAGCAGCCAAAGACCGGACAGGTATCGTACCTATGGCTACACCTTC,CASSQRPDRYRTYGYTF
TRBV29-1,TRBJ2-5,-,-,TGCAGCGTTGTAGGCACCAAACAAGAGACCCAGTACTTC,CSVVGTKQETQYF
TRBV2,TRBJ1-1,many,-,TGTGCCAGCAGTGACTCAGACAGCACCGAAGCTTTCTTT,CASSDSDSTEAFF
TRBV4-1,TRBJ2-6,-,-,TGCGCCAGCAGCCAAGTCGAGGGGGCGGGGGGGGCCAACGTCCTGACTTTC,CASSQVEGAGGANVLTF
TRBV12-3/TRBV12-4,TRBJ1-6,few,TRBD1,TGTGCCAGCAGTTTAAGGACAGGGGTGGGTTCACCCCTCCACTTT,CASSLRTGVGSPLHF
TRBV20-1,TRBJ1-2,-,-,TGCAGTGCTAGAAGGGGGGCCCAACCGCTAGACTATGGCTACACCTTC,CSARRGAQPLDYGYTF
TRBV6-1,TRBJ2-2,few,-,TGTGCCAGCGGAGGAAAAAGCACCGGGGAGCTGTTTTTT,CASGGKSTGELFF
TRBV5-1,TRBJ2-2,-,TRBD2,TGCGCCAGCAGCTTGGCCATACTAGCGGGGGAGCTGTTTTTT,CASSLAILAGELFF
TRBV12-3/TRBV12-4,TRBJ1-2,many,-,TGTGCCAGCAACCCAAAGAACGACCCCTATGGCTACACCTTC,CASNPKNDPYGYTF
TRBV5-1,TRBJ1-1,-,-,TGCGCCAGCAGCTTGGAAGGGCATCCAACCTCAGAAGCTTTCTTT,CASSLEGHPTSEAFF
TRBV29-1,TRBJ1-2,-,-,TGCAGCGTTGCGGGAGGCGCGGCCAACTATGGCTACACCTTC,CSVAGGAANYGYTF
TRBV28,TRBJ2-3,-,-,TGTGCCAGCAGTTTATGGGCCCCCGGCCGGTCCCAGGGTCGTACAGATACGCAGTATTTT,CASSLWAPGRSQGRTDTQYF
TRBV29-1,TRBJ1-1,-,TRBD1,TGCAGTGGCCAGGGGGCGGGGGAAGCTTTCTTT,CSGQGAGEAFF